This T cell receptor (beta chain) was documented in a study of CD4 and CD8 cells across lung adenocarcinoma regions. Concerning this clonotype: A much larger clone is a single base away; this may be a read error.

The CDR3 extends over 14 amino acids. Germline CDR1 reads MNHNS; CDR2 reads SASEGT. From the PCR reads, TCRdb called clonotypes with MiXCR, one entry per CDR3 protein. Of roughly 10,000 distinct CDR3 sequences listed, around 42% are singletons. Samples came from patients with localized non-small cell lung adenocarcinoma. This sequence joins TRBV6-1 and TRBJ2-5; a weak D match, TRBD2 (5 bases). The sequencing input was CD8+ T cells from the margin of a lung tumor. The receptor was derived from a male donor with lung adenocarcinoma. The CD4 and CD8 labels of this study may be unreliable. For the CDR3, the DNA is TGTGCCAGCAGTGTGGTTATGGGGTTAGATGAGCGGTTCTTC. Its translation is CASSVVMGLDERFF.